This entry features one T cell receptor beta chain sequence. Libraries were prepared by immunoSEQ multiplex PCR; TCRdb keeps only in-frame clonotypes and omits some of them. Among approximately 220,000 clones, roughly 90% were seen once, and the ten largest hold roughly 2.6%. Grouping used clinical history reported by participants in a survey and questionnaire. This sample was included in a study of blood T cell repertoires in COVID-19. Across the whole study: Sources were T cells, B-cell-depleted T cells, or PBMCs; the material itself was cDNA or gDNA.

This CDR3 is 13 amino acids long. Trimming shortened V by 4 bases and J by 0 bases, and 6 bases separated the two germline ends. Germline V gene data show CDR1 as KGHSH and CDR2 as LQKENI. The sequence derives from a woman younger than 45 with acute COVID-19. The sequenced material came from PBMCs or T cells enriched from blood (not recorded which). The rearrangement uses TRBV18 and TRBJ1-1; D is unclear. CDR3 in DNA: TGTGCCAGCTCACGTACACTGAACACTGAAGCTTTCTTT. As protein: CASSRTLNTEAFF.